The clone carrying this TCR beta chain was seen a handful of times. Losses at the gene ends were 5 bases for V and 0 bases for J; bases not matched to a gene: 21. CDR3 length: 22 amino acids. Germline CDR1 SGHVS, CDR2 FQNEAQ. Documented time point: newly diagnosed GD, antithyroid drugs for less than 3 months. The TCR library was prepared using RNA isolated from PBMCs. iRepertoire HTBI primers and Arm-PCR of CDR3 regions built TCR beta libraries. Each CDR3 protein is one row after TCRdb ran MiXCR on the multiplex PCR reads. The sample holds just over 600,000 distinct CDR3 sequences, about 16% seen once. This specimen belongs to a study of regulatory T cells in long-lasting Graves disease. This sample was shared with a second study, whose subject was T cells in Graves' hyperthyroidism and ophthalmopathy.

The TCR originated in a woman under 40 with Graves disease. The J gene is TRBJ2-3, the V gene TRBV7-8; TRBD2 matches 12 bases. This specimen was peripheral blood mononuclear cells (PBMCs), taken at new diagnosis, from a patient treated with antithyroid drugs. DNA of the CDR3: TGTGCCAGCAGCCCACTGGGCTACGCCGGGACTAGCGGGCCTCCTAGCACAGATACGCAGTATTTT. It codes for CASSPLGYAGTSGPPSTDTQYF.